This record concerns one T cell receptor (beta chain) sequence. The germline V and J ends were trimmed by 0 bases and 0 bases, with 9 bases remaining between them. Germline CDR1 is SGHRS and CDR2 is YFSETQ. The CDR3 spans 16 residues. These data come from a study of blood T cell repertoires in COVID-19. Methods used by the authors: By means of reference gene primer amplification, nucleated cell counts were estimated. This table comes from immunoSEQ multiplex PCR, and its TCRdb copy is limited to in-frame clones, with some not included. The D gene and trimming were derived from the DNA, and the V and J assignments and clone size from that table. The sample records about 160,000 clones, approximately 86% being singletons.

Input material: peripheral blood. The clonotype originates from a man between 60 and 75 years old with COVID-19, enrolled during active disease. The chain has TRBV5-1 and TRBJ1-4, with unresolved D. The CDR3 bases are TGCGCCAGCAGCTTGGCCTTCGGGTCAACTAATGAAAAACTGTTTTTT. It encodes CASSLAFGSTNEKLFF.